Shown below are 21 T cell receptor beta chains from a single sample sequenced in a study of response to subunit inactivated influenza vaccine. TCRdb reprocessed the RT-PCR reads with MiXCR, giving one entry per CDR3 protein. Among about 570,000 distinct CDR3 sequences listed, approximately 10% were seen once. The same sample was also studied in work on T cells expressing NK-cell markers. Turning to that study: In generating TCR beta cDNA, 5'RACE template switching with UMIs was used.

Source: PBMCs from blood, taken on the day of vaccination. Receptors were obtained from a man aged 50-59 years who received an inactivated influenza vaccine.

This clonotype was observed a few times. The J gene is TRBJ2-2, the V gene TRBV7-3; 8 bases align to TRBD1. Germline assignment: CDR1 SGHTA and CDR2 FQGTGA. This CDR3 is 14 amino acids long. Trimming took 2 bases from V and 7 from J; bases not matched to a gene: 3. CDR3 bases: TGTGCCAGCAGCTTACAGGGGGCCGTCGGGGAGCTGTTTTTT. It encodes CASSLQGAVGELFF.

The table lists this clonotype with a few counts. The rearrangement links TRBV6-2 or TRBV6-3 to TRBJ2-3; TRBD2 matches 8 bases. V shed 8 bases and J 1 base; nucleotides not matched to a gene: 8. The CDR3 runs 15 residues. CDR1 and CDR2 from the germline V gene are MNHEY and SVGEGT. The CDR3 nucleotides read TGTGCCAGCGGAACTTCGGGACTAGGCACAGATACGCAGTATTTT. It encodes CASGTSGLGTDTQYF.

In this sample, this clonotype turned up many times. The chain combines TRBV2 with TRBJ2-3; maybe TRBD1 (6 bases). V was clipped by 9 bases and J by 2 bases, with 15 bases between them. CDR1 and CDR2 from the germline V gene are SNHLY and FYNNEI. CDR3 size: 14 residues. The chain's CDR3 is CASRLDSYTDTQYF. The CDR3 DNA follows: TGTGCCAGTAGACTGGACAGTTACACAGATACGCAGTATTTT.

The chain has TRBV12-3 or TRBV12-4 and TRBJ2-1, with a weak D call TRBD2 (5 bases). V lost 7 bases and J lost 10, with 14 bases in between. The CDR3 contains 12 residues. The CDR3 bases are TGTGCCAGCATCTCTTCCGAGCGGGAGCAGTTCTTC. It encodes CASISSEREQFF.

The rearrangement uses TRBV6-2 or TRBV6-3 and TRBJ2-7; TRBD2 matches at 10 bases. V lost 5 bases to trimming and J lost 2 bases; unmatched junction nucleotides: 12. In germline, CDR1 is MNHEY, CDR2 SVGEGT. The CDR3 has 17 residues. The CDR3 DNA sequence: TGTGCCAGCAGTAACGACCGTAGCGGGAGGAATACCTACGAGCAGTACTTC. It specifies CASSNDRSGRNTYEQYF.

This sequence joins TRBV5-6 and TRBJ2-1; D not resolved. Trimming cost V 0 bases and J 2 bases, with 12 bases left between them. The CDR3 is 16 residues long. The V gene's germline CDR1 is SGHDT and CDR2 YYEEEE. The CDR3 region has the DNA TGTGCCAGCAGCTTGGGGCGGACCTTGCCCTACAATGAGCAGTTCTTC. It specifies CASSLGRTLPYNEQFF.

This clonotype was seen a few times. The CDR3 bases are TGCGCCAGCAGCCAAGACGGCCTCGACCTCGGGGAGCTGTTTTTT. Its translation is CASSQDGLDLGELFF. The gene calls are TRBV4-3 and TRBJ2-2, with D hard to call. CDR1 and CDR2 from the germline V gene are LGHNA and YSLEER. V gave up 0 bases and J gave up 7 bases, with 12 bases separating them. This CDR3 comprises 15 residues.

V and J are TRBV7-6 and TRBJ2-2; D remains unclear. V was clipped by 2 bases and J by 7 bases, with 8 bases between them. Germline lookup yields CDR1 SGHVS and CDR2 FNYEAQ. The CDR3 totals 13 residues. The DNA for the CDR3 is TGTGCCAGCAGCTTATCTGAGATCGGGGAGCTGTTTTTT. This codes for CASSLSEIGELFF.

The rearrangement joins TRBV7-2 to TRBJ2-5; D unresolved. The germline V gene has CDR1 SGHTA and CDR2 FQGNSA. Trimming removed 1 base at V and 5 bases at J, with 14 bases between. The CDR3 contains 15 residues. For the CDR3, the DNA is TGTGCCAGCAGCTTAGAGGGTCAGCACGGGGAGACCCAGTACTTC. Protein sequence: CASSLEGQHGETQYF.

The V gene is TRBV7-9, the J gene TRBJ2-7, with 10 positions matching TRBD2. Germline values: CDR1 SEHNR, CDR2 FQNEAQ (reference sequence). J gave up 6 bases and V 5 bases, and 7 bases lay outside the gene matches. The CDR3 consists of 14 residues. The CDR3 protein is CASSKGLAQAEQYF. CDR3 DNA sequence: TGTGCCAGCAGCAAGGGACTAGCGCAGGCCGAGCAGTACTTC.

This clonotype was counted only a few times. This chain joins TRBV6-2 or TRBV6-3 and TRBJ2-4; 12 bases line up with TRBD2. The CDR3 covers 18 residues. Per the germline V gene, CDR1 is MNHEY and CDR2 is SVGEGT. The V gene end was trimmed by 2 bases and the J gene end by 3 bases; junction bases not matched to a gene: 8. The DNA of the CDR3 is TGTGCCAGCAGTTACCCCCCGGGACTAGCGGGTGTCAAAAACATTCAGTACTTC. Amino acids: CASSYPPGLAGVKNIQYF.

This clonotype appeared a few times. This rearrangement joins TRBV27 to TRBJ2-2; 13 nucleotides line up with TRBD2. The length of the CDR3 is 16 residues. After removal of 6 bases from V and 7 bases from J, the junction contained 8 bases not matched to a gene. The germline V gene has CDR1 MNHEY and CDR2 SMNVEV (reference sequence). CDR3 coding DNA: TGTGCCAGCAGGGGGACTAGCGGGGAGAGGATCGGGGAGCTGTTTTTT. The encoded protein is CASRGTSGERIGELFF.

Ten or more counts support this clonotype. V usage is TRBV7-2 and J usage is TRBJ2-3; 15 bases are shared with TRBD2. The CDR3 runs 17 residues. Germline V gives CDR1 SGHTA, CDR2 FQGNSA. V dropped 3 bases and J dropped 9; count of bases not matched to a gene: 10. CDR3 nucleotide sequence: TGTGCCAGCAGCTTTGGGACTAGCGGGGGGAGACTCGAGACGCAGTATTTT. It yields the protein CASSFGTSGGRLETQYF.

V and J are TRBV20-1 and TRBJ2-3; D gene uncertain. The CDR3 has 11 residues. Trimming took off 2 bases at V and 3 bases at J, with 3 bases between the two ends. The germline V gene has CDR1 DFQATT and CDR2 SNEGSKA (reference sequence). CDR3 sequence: CSARITDTQYF. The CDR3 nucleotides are TGCAGTGCTAGAATTACAGATACGCAGTATTTT.

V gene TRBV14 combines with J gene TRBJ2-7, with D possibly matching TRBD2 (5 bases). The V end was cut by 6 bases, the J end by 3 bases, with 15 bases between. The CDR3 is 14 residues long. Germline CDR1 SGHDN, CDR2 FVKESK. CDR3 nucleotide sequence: TGTGCCAGCAGTATAAGACACGGGAACTACGAGCAGTACTTC. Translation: CASSIRHGNYEQYF. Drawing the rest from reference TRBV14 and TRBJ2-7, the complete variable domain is EAGVTQFPSHSVIEKGQTVTLRCDPISGHDNLYWYRRVMGKEIKFLLHFVKESKQDESGMPNNRFLAERTGGTYSTLKVQPAELEDSGVYFCASSIRHGNYEQYFGPGTRLTVT.

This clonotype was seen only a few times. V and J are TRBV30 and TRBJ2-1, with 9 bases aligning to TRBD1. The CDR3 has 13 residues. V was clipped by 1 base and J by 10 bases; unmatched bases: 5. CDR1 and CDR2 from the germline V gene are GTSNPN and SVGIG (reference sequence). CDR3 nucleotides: TGTGCCTGGAGTGAGGACAGGGGCAAAGAGCAGTTCTTC. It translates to CAWSEDRGKEQFF. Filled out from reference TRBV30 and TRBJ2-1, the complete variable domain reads SQTIHQWPATLVQPVGSPLSLECTVEGTSNPNLYWYRQAAGRGLQLLFYSVGIGQISSEVPQNLSASRPQDRQFILSSKKLLLSDSGFYLCAWSEDRGKEQFFGPGTRLTVL.

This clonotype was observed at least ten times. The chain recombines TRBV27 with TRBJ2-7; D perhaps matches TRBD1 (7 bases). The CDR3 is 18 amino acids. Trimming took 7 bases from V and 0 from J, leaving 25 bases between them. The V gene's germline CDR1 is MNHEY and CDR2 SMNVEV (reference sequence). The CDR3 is CASTPRDRDTPSSYEQYF. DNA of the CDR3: TGTGCCAGCACCCCGCGGGACAGAGATACGCCGAGCTCCTACGAGCAGTACTTC.

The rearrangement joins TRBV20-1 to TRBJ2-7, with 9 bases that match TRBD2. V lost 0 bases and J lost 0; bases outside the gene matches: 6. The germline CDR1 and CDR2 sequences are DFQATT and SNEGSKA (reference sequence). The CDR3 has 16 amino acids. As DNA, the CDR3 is TGCAGTGCTAGAGATCCGACTAGCGGAAGCTCCTACGAGCAGTACTTC. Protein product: CSARDPTSGSSYEQYF.

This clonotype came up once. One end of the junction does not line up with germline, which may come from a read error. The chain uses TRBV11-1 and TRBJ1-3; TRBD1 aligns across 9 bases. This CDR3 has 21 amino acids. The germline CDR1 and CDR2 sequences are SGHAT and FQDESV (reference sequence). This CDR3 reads CSSSLQSGDRVFRSSGNTIYF. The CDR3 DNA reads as TGTTCCAGCAGCTTACAGTCGGGGGACAGGGTTTTTCGATCGTCGGGAAACACCATATATTTT. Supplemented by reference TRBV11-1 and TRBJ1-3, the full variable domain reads EAEVAQSPRYKITEKSQAVAFWCDPISGHATLYWYRQILGQGPELLVQFQDESVVDDSQLPKDRFSAERLKGVDSTLKIQPAELGDSAMYLCSSSLQSGDRVFRSSGNTIYFGEGSWLTVV.

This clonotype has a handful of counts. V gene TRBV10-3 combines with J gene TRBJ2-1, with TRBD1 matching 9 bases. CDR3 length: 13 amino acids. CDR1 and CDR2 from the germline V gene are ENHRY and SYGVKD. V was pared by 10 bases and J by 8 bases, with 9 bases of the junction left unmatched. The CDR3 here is CATLTGGEHEQFF. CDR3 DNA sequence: TGTGCCACCCTGACAGGGGGGGAGCATGAGCAGTTCTTC.

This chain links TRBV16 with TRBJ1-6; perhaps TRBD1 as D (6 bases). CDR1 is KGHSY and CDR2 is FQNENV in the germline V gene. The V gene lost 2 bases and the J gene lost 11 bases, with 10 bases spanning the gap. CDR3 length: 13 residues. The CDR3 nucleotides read TGTGCCAGCAGCCAAGACAGGTCGGCACCCCTCCACTTT. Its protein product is CASSQDRSAPLHF.